The rows below give T cell receptor beta chains drawn from one sample of a study of T cell changes during pregnancy in multiple sclerosis. Some clones are missing from TCRdb's copy, which holds only in-frame ones; the method was immunoSEQ multiplex PCR. Of 60,000 to 85,000 clones listed, just under 95% are singletons. Sequenced here: peripheral blood, sampled after pregnancy. These receptors all come from a female donor in good health, enrolled as a control in a pregnancy study. The CDR3 runs from the conserved cysteine through the conserved F or W. Each record gives: J gene, clone size, D gene, V gene, CDR3 DNA, CDR3 protein. The D gene is left open where the match is weak. Size values are once, few and many counts, or a class for expanded clones, and some rows have none.

>TRBJ1-5|.|.|TRBV5-1
TGCGCCAGCAGCTTGGCTTCAGGGTTCAATCAGCCCCAGCATTTT
CASSLASGFNQPQHF
>TRBJ2-7|.|TRBD1|TRBV7-2
TGTGCCAGCAGCTTATTGGGACAGGGGTACGAGCAGTACTTC
CASSLLGQGYEQYF
>TRBJ2-4|once|.|TRBV5-4
TGTGCCAGCAGCGGGGGACTCCTAGCCAAAAACATTCAGTACTTC
CASSGGLLAKNIQYF
>TRBJ2-7|once|.|TRBV6-5
TGTGCCAGCAGTTACTCCCGCGGGAAACCCTACGAGCAGTACTTC
CASSYSRGKPYEQYF
>TRBJ2-7|.|.|TRBV6-1
TGTGCCAGCAGGCGGGACCCCCTCGACGAGCAGTACTTC
CASRRDPLDEQYF
>TRBJ2-7|.|TRBD1|TRBV7-8
TGTGCCAGCAACCCCGCTTATAGGGGGCCCTACGAGCAGTACTTC
CASNPAYRGPYEQYF
>TRBJ1-1|.|TRBD1|TRBV5-1
TGCGCCAGCAGCGCGGGACAGGGAATTGCTGAAGCTTTCTTT
CASSAGQGIAEAFF
>TRBJ2-3|.|TRBD2|TRBV29-1
TGCAGCGCCAGGGCTAGCGGGAGAGATACGCAGTATTTT
CSARASGRDTQYF
>TRBJ2-3|.|.|TRBV5-1
TGCGCCAGCAGCTTGCCGGCAGATACGCAGTATTTT
CASSLPADTQYF
>TRBJ2-5|.|TRBD1|TRBV28
TGTGCCAGCAGTTTGGGGGGACAGGGGGAGACCCAGTACTTC
CASSLGGQGETQYF
>TRBJ1-2|.|TRBD1|TRBV7-9
TGTGCCAGCACCCCCGGACAGGGGTGGAACTATGGCTACACCTTC
CASTPGQGWNYGYTF
>TRBJ2-2|.|TRBD2|TRBV6-5
TGTGCCAGCCTCCCGGGGGGGTTGAACGCCGGGGAGCTGTTTTTT
CASLPGGLNAGELFF
>TRBJ2-7|.|TRBD1|TRBV6-1
TGTGCCAGCGGGACAGGGACTTACGAGCAGTACTTC
CASGTGTYEQYF
>TRBJ1-5|.|TRBD1|TRBV7-8
TGTGCCAGCAGCACTACAGGGGTTCAGCCCCAGCATTTT
CASSTTGVQPQHF
>TRBJ1-2|.|.|TRBV6-1
TGTGCCAGCAGCCAAACAGGACGGTATGGCTACACCTTC
CASSQTGRYGYTF
>TRBJ2-7|.|.|TRBV6-5
TGTGCCAGCAGCCTCCCGTACTTC
CASSLPYF
>TRBJ2-3|once|TRBD2|TRBV7-9
TGTGCCAGCAGCTTAGGGACTAGCGGAAACACAGATACGCAGTATTTT
CASSLGTSGNTDTQYF
>TRBJ2-2|.|TRBD1|TRBV28
TGTGCCAGCAGGCTAGACAGGGCCGGGGAGCTGTTTTTT
CASRLDRAGELFF
>TRBJ1-1|.|TRBD1|TRBV10-3
TGTGCCATCAGTGCCCCACCCGACAGGGCTGGAACTGAAGCTTTCTTT
CAISAPPDRAGTEAFF
>TRBJ2-1|.|TRBD2|TRBV11-3
TGTGCCAGCAGCAAAGGGACTAGCGGGAGGTACAATGAGCAGTTCTTC
CASSKGTSGRYNEQFF
>TRBJ1-4|once|TRBD1|TRBV5-1
TGCGCCAGCGGCCGGACAGGGGAGGGCGAAAAACTGTTTTTT
CASGRTGEGEKLFF
>TRBJ2-1|.|.|TRBV5-4
TGTGCCAGCAGCTTGGCGGGGAGCGGGCCCTACAATGAGCAGTTCTTC
CASSLAGSGPYNEQFF
>TRBJ2-1|.|TRBD2|TRBV28
TGTGCCAGCAGTTTGAGTCTAGCGGGCTCCTACAATGAGCAGTTCTTC
CASSLSLAGSYNEQFF
>TRBJ2-7|once|TRBD1|TRBV11-1
TGTGCCAGCAGCCTAGACAGGGTCCGGGAGCAGTACTTC
CASSLDRVREQYF
>TRBJ2-5|.|.|TRBV2
TGTGCCAGCAGGGGGCTGGACATTCTTGAGACCCAGTACTTC
CASRGLDILETQYF